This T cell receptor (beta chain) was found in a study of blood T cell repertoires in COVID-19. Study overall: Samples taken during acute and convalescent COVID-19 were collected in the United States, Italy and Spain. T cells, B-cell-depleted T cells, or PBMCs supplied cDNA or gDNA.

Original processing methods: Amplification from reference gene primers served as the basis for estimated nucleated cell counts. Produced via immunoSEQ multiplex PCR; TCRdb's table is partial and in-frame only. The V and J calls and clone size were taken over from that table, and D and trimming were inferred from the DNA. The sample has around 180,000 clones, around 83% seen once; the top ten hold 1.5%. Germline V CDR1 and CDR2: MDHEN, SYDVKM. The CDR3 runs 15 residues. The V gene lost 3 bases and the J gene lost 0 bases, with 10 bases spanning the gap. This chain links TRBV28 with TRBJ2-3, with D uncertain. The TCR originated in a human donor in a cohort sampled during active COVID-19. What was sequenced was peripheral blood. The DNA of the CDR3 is TGTGCCAGCAGTTTTAAGGTCAGGAGCACAGATACGCAGTATTTT. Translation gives CASSFKVRSTDTQYF.